The clone carrying this T cell receptor beta chain was seen only a few times. What it binds is not known. This CDR3 is 16 amino acids long. Trimming removed 2 bases at V and 6 bases at J, with 19 bases between. Germline assignment: CDR1 MNHEY and CDR2 SVGAGI. This sample was included in a study of regulatory T cells in long-lasting Graves disease. Library construction for TCR beta used iRepertoire HTBI primers and Arm-PCR of CDR3 regions. TCRdb called the multiplex PCR reads again in MiXCR, with one record for every CDR3 protein. The sample lists hundreds of thousands of distinct CDR3 sequences, approximately 12% seen once, with approximately 9.6% in the top ten. Regarding time point: newly diagnosed GD, antithyroid drugs for less than 3 months. Preparation of the TCR library used RNA extracted from PBMCs. Study findings and constraints: Small numbers of samples may have cut accuracy. Persistent disease preferred TRBV28, TRBJ1-2 and TRBJ2-5. Fewer public clonotypes were shared by new patients (roughly 910) than by persistent patients (about 3,000).

A further study also used this sample, focusing on T cells in Graves' hyperthyroidism and ophthalmopathy. As reported in that work: The majority of expanded thyroid clonotypes above 0.001 also appeared in blood.

This clonotype originated in a woman in her thirties with Graves disease. The rearrangement uses TRBV6-5 and TRBJ1-2; D possibly corresponds to TRBD1 (5 bases). The sequencing used peripheral blood mononuclear cells (PBMCs), collected at new diagnosis, from a patient treated with antithyroid drugs. For the CDR3, the DNA is TGTGCCAGCAGTTACATACAGGAGATTGGCATCGATGGCTACACCTTC. Its protein is CASSYIQEIGIDGYTF.